The clone carrying this TCR beta chain was recorded a few times. Antigen unknown. Trimming removed 5 bases from V and 6 bases from J, with 25 bases in between. The CDR3 loop spans 17 amino acids. Looked up from germline, CDR1 is SGHTA and CDR2 is FQGNSA. Via MiXCR, TCRdb re-called the reads, giving one row per CDR3 protein. The data hold about half a million distinct CDR3 sequences, with about 33% observed a single time. The data were taken from a study of T cell repertoires in cytomegalovirus infection. Whole-study context: The authors used CMV epitopes that were HLA-C-restricted (recently identified) and HLA-B-restricted (well studied). Based on public TCR beta signatures, there were indications of CMV infection and of a matching HLA type. Study-wide findings and caveats: Summed frequency of public TCR beta families distinguished CMV carriers with the relevant HLA. Clonotypes of TCR beta that were HLA-C-restricted and CMV-specific dominated the ex vivo response.

The sequence was obtained from a human donor in good health (CMV status not recorded). Some clones in this sample may be carry-over from other donors' samples. The sequencing here drew on cultured PBMCs, taken from culture after CMV antigen stimulation. The chain is built from TRBV7-2 and TRBJ1-1; D gene uncertain. In DNA, the CDR3 is TGTGCCAGCAGCCCTCATATTGGTCGGTCGGTTAGCGCTGAAGCTTTCTTT. Amino acids: CASSPHIGRSVSAEAFF. The whole variable domain, filled in from reference TRBV7-2 and TRBJ1-1, reads GAGVSQSPSNKVTEKGKDVELRCDPISGHTALYWYRQSLGQGLEFLIYFQGNSAPDKSGLPSDRFSAERTGGSVSTLTIQRTQQEDSAVYLCASSPHIGRSVSAEAFFGQGTRLTVV.